This TCR beta chain was sequenced for a study of human T cells and chemical hapten exposure. In the study overall: A 2 cm by 2 cm inner upper arm patch received 2% DPC for sensitization. Throughout a study of 20 to 25 weeks, patients underwent weekly scalp administration of diphenylcyclopropenone doses. Whole-study findings and limits: DPC sensitization did not alter TCRs above 1 in 1000 frequency.

In the library, unique molecular identifiers were attached to individual cDNA molecules. TCRdb analysed the RACE reads with MiXCR anew, one entry per CDR3 protein. The sample has 90,000 to 110,000 distinct CDR3 sequences; more than 7% are singletons. The CDR3 spans 15 residues. Trimming removed 5 bases from V and 0 bases from J, with 14 bases in between. In germline, CDR1 is SEHNR, CDR2 FQNEAQ (reference sequence). Time point noted: patch test 2, 6 weeks after DPC sensitization. Treatment given: therapeutic diphenylcyclopropenone sensitization with weekly scalp DPC. This clonotype showed up just a few times. As yet, its antigen is unknown.

The rearrangement joins TRBV7-9 to TRBJ2-7, with D possibly TRBD1 on 5 matching bases. Here the sequenced sample was whole blood, taken in connection with sensitization to the hapten diphenylcyclopropenone (DPC). The origin of this receptor is a woman between 40 and 50 years old with alopecia areata. Some clones in this sample may be carry-over from other donors' samples. The CDR3 sequence: CASSPAQGSSYEQYF. In DNA, the CDR3 is TGTGCCAGCAGCCCCGCCCAGGGAAGCTCCTACGAGCAGTACTTC. Full variable domain (missing parts from reference TRBV7-9 and TRBJ2-7): DTGVSQNPRHKITKRGQNVTFRCDPISEHNRLYWYRQTLGQGPEFLTYFQNEAQLEKSRLLSDRFSAERPKGSFSTLEIQRTEQGDSAMYLCASSPAQGSSYEQYFGPGTRLTVT.